A single sample is the source of the 20 T cell receptor beta chains below, sequenced in a study of tumor-infiltrating lymphocytes in primary liver carcinoma. The investigators made TCR beta cDNA from approximately 500 ng total RNA, using a constant-region primer. TCR beta libraries came from three nested multiplex PCR rounds using slightly modified ARM-PCR. It was with TRBV1-TRBV30 forward primers and a C-beta reverse primer that the first two PCR rounds were run, at 10 cycles each. TCRdb redid the calling of the multiplex PCR reads with MiXCR, one entry per CDR3 protein. Of about 48,000 distinct CDR3 sequences listed, around three quarters are singletons. RNA and DNA were co-extracted from around 20-30 mg of unsorted bulk tissue. The sequencing input was liver tumor tissue from sampling region 3. Subset indicated: tumor region T3, left-lateral pole. The receptors come from a man aged 35 to 55 with primary liver carcinoma and hepatitis B virus infection.

Remarks on this clonotype: A junction boundary mismatches the germline segment, possibly from a read error. The CDR3, as DNA: TGTGCCAACAGCCAAGATGAGGACGAGCAGTCAGCCGGGGAGCTGCTTTTT. It translates to CANSQDEDEQSAGELLF. V is TRBV4-2 and J is TRBJ2-2; tentative D call: TRBD2 (5 bases). CDR3 length equals 17 residues. Germline V CDR1 and CDR2: LGHNA, YNFKEQ.

Remarks on this clonotype: An end of the junction does not agree with germline; a read error may underlie this. The chain recombines TRBV4-1 with TRBJ2-5, with D maybe TRBD2 (6 bases). This CDR3 is 15 amino acids long. Germline CDR1 MGHRA, CDR2 YSYEKL. CDR3 DNA sequence: TGCGTCAGCAGCCAAGATAGGACTAAGCCCGGGACCCAGTACTTC. Translated: CVSSQDRTKPGTQYF.

This clonotype has a single count. Possible read error: a much larger clone is one base away. The missing conserved phenylalanine or tryptophan at the end of this CDR3 makes a read error likely. V gene TRBV7-2 combines with J gene TRBJ2-1; 7 bases match TRBD1. This CDR3 region has 15 residues. V trimming: 5 bases; J trimming: 7 bases; junction bases outside the gene matches: 11. The V gene's germline CDR1 is SGHTA and CDR2 FQGNSA. The CDR3 region has the DNA TGTGCCAGCAGCCCGGAAACAGGGGAACGTAATGAGCAGTTCGTC. Translation gives CASSPETGERNEQFV.

This clonotype was detected many times. The chain combines TRBV6-6 with TRBJ2-7; TRBD1 is a possible D gene (7 bases). Germline V gene sequence: CDR1 MNHNY, CDR2 SVGAGI (reference sequence). V shed 11 bases and J shed 3 bases, with 20 bases lying between them. The CDR3 is 14 residues long. In DNA form, the CDR3 reads TGTGCCGTCGGGGGACAGCAGCATTTCTACGAGCAGTACTTC. This sequence encodes CAVGGQQHFYEQYF.

To note about this clonotype: One end of the junction does not line up with germline, which may come from a read error. The chain links TRBV11-2 to TRBJ2-5; TRBD2 is a possible D gene (6 bases). Germline V CDR1 and CDR2: SGHAT, FQNNGV. This CDR3 spans 16 amino acids. CDR3 residues: CASRTRDSAHQETKCF. The CDR3 DNA sequence: TGTGCCAGCAGAACCCGGGACTCGGCCCACCAAGAGACCAAGTGCTTC.

Turning to this clonotype: The junction does not match germline at one end; this may be a read error. The chain carries TRBV6-6 and TRBJ2-2; tentative D call: TRBD1 (6 bases). CDR3 size: 14 residues. Germline values: CDR1 MNHNY, CDR2 SVGAGI (reference sequence). CDR3 coding DNA: TGTGTCAGCAGCCGAGCCCGGGACACCGGGGTGCTGTTTTTT. Amino acids: CVSSRARDTGVLFF.

The CDR3 bases are TGCGCCAGCAGCCCATCAAACGACAGCCCTCAGAGGGAACAGTACTTC. Translating it yields CASSPSNDSPQREQYF. The V and J genes are TRBV4-1 and TRBJ2-7; perhaps D is TRBD1 or TRBD2 (5 bases each). The germline CDR1 and CDR2 sequences are MGHRA and YSYEKL. Trimming removed 4 bases at V and 10 bases at J, with 26 bases between. This CDR3 region has 16 residues.

Turning to this clonotype: Since the CDR3 does not end with the conserved phenylalanine or tryptophan, this likely comes from a read error. CDR3 loop: CASSLDQQGLGLETQYL. The CDR3 nucleotides read TGTGCCAGCAGCTTAGATCAACAGGGCCTGGGTTTAGAGACTCAGTACTTA. The chain carries TRBV11-2 and TRBJ2-5, with D possibly being TRBD1 (6 bases). This CDR3 spans 17 amino acids. Germline CDR1 is SGHAT and CDR2 is FQNNGV.

V is TRBV29-1 and J is TRBJ1-6; D is undetermined. Germline values: CDR1 SQVTM, CDR2 ANQGSEA. CDR3 size: 14 residues. The CDR3, as DNA: TGCATCGTCTGGTACCCCTCCGGTAATTCACCCCTCCACTTT. Translated: CIVWYPSGNSPLHF.

The V and J genes are TRBV7-8 and TRBJ1-3, with 10 bases fitting TRBD1. The CDR3 contains 17 residues. The germline CDR1 and CDR2 sequences are SGHVS and FQNEAQ. Trimming removed 7 bases from V and 0 bases from J; junction bases left unmatched: 9. CDR3 DNA sequence: TGTGCCAGCAACCCTACCGGGACAGGGGTCTCTGGAAACACCATATATTTT. It is translated as CASNPTGTGVSGNTIYF.

The V call is TRBV11-2, the J call TRBJ2-5; D is undetermined. The V gene's germline CDR1 is SGHAT and CDR2 FQNNGV. The germline V and J ends were trimmed by 6 bases and 0 bases, with 17 bases remaining between them. CDR3 length equals 16 residues. In nucleotides, the CDR3 is TGTGCCAGCAGATCCAGAGAGTCGGCCCACCAAGAGACCCAGTACTTC. This translates into CASRSRESAHQETQYF.

This clonotype showed up just once. Since no conserved phenylalanine or tryptophan closes the CDR3, a read error is the likely cause. The CDR3 bases are TGTGCCAGCCCCCCCGGGACAGGGGTGAACACTGAAGCTTTCCTT. It translates to CASPPGTGVNTEAFL. The V gene is TRBV28, the J gene TRBJ1-1, with 10 bases that match TRBD1. The J segment lost 0 bases and the V segment lost 8 bases, leaving 6 bases of the junction unmatched. This CDR3 comprises 15 residues. Per the germline V gene, CDR1 is MDHEN and CDR2 is SYDVKM.

The chain uses TRBV6-5 and TRBJ1-1; D is undetermined. Trimming shortened V by 6 bases and J by 4 bases, and 15 bases separated the two germline ends. The CDR3 length is 14 residues. Germline values: CDR1 MNHEY, CDR2 SVGAGI. The CDR3 reads CASRPIGPSTEAFF. The CDR3 DNA follows: TGTGCCAGCAGACCGATAGGGCCGAGCACTGAAGCTTTCTTT.

For this clonotype: An end of the junction differs from the germline gene, which may be a read error. This chain links TRBV5-5 with TRBJ2-2, with 8 bases lining up with TRBD1. The germline gives CDR1 SGHKS, CDR2 YYEKEE (reference sequence). CDR3 length equals 15 residues. The CDR3 region is CNSSPPGGDTGELFF. The CDR3 region has the DNA TGTAACAGCAGCCCCCCAGGGGGCGACACCGGGGAACTGTTTTTT.

Concerning this clonotype: A single base separates this from a much larger clone, so it may be a read error. The genes are TRBV7-9 and TRBJ2-1; D call uncertain. This CDR3 spans 11 amino acids. Germline lookup yields CDR1 SEHNR and CDR2 FQNEAQ (reference sequence). The chain's CDR3 is CASSLYNDQFF. The DNA of the CDR3 is TGTGCCAGCAGCTTATATAATGATCAGTTCTTC.

Of note for this clonotype: At one end, the junction sequence differs from germline, possibly due to a read error. The genes are TRBV11-2 and TRBJ2-1; TRBD2 aligns across 8 bases. The CDR3 has 16 amino acids. Germline CDR1 and CDR2: SGHAT and FQNNGV. DNA for the CDR3: TGTGCCAACAGCTTGGATATAGGACTAGCCATGGGTGAGCACTTCTTC. Protein product: CANSLDIGLAMGEHFF.

A note on this clonotype: The junction differs from germline at one of its ends, possibly a read error. This chain links TRBV11-3 with TRBJ1-1; maybe TRBD1 (5 bases). Germline V gives CDR1 SGHNT, CDR2 YENEEA. The CDR3 spans 13 residues. In DNA, the CDR3 is TGTGCCAGCAGGTTAGCCGGGGGGACTGAAGCTTCCTTT. Translation gives CASRLAGGTEASF.

As concerns this clonotype: The germline gene is not matched at one end of the junction; a read error may be the cause. V usage is TRBV4-1 and J usage is TRBJ2-3; 7 bases align to TRBD2. The CDR3 is made up of 17 amino acids. Germline V gene sequence: CDR1 MGHRA, CDR2 YSYEKL. The CDR3 DNA reads TGCACCAGCAACCCGCCAATCGGCGGGAGTATTGGAGATACGCGGTATTTT. Amino acid sequence: CTSNPPIGGSIGDTRYF.

The chain carries TRBV12-3 or TRBV12-4 and TRBJ2-7; a weak D match, TRBD2 (6 bases). The CDR3 is 15 residues long. Trimming pared 5 bases from V and 7 bases from J, leaving 21 bases between. Written as DNA, the CDR3 is TGTGCCAGCAGTATCCTCTGGAGGGCCTTGGGAGAGCAGTACTTC. Amino acid sequence: CASSILWRALGEQYF.

Concerning this clonotype: No conserved phenylalanine or tryptophan is present at the end of the CDR3, so a read error is the likely explanation. This chain joins TRBV7-9 and TRBJ2-1, with TRBD2 matching over 7 bases. Germline loops: CDR1 SEHNR, CDR2 FQNEAQ (reference sequence). CDR3 length: 16 amino acids. CDR3 loop: CTSSPGRAGVWDEQFL. The CDR3 coding sequence is TGTACCAGCAGCCCGGGCAGGGCGGGAGTCTGGGATGAGCAGTTCCTC.